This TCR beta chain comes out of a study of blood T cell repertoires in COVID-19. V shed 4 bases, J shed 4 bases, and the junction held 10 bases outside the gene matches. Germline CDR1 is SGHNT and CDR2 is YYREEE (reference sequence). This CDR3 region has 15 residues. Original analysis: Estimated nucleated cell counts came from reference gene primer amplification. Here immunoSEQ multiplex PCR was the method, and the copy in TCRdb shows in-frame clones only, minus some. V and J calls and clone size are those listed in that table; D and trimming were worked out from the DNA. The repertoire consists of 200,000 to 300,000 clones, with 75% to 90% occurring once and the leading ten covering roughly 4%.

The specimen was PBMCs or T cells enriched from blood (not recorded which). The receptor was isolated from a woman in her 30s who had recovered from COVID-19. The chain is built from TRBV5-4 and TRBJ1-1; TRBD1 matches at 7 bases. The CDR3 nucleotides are TGTGCCAGCAGCGCGTACACAGGGGTGAGCACTGAAGCTTTCTTT. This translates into CASSAYTGVSTEAFF. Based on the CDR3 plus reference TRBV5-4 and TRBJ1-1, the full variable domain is ETGVTQSPTHLIKTRGQQVTLRCSSQSGHNTVSWYQQALGQGPQFIFQYYREEENGRGNFPPRFSGLQFPNYSSELNVNALELDDSALYLCASSAYTGVSTEAFFGQGTRLTVV.